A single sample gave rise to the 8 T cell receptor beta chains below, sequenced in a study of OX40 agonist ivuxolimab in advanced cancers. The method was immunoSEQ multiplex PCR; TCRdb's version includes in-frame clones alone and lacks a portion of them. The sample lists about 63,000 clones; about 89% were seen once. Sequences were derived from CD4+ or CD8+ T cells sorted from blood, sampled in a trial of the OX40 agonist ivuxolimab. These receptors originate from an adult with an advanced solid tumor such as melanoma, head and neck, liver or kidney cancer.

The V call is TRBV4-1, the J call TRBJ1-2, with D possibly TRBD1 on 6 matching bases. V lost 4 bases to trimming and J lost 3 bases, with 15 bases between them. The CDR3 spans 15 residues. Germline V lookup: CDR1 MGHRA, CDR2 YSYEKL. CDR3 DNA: TGCGCCAGCAGCCTCTTACCTGGGGGCTACTATGGCTACACCTTC. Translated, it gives CASSLLPGGYYGYTF.

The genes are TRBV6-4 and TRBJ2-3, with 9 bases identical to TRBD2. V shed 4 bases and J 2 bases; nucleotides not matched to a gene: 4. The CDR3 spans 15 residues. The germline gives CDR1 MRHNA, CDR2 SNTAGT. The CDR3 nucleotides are TGTGCCAGCAGTGTTTTAGCGGGAGACACAGATACGCAGTATTTT. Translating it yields CASSVLAGDTDTQYF.

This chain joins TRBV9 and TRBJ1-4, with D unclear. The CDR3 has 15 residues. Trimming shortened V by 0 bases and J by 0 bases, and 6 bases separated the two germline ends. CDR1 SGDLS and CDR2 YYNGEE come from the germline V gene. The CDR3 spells CASSVDGTTNEKLFF. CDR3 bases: TGTGCCAGCAGCGTAGATGGGACAACTAATGAAAAACTGTTTTTT. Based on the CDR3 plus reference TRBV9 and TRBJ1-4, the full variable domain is DSGVTQTPKHLITATGQRVTLRCSPRSGDLSVYWYQQSLDQGLQFLIQYYNGEERAKGNILERFSAQQFPDLHSELNLSSLELGDSALYFCASSVDGTTNEKLFFGSGTQLSVL.

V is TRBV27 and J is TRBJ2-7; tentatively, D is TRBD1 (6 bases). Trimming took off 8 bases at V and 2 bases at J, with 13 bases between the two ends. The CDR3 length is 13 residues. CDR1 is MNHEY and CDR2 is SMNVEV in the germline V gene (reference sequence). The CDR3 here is CASRWGQAYEQYF. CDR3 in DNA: TGTGCCAGCCGTTGGGGGCAGGCCTACGAGCAGTACTTC.

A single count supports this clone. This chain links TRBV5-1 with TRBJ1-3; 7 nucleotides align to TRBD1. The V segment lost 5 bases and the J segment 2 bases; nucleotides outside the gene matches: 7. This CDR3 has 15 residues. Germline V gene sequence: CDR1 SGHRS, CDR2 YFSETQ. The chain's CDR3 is CASSYDRVPGNTIYF. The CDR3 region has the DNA TGCGCCAGCAGTTATGACAGGGTACCTGGAAACACCATATATTTT.

The CDR3 nucleotides are TGTGCCAGCAGGGAGAATTGGCGGGAGTCGTACTTC. This encodes CASRENWRESYF. This sequence joins TRBV6-1 and TRBJ2-7; 7 nucleotides align to TRBD2. This CDR3 has 12 amino acids. In germline, CDR1 is MNHNS, CDR2 SASEGT. The trim removed 6 bases at V and 12 bases at J, leaving 11 bases unmatched.

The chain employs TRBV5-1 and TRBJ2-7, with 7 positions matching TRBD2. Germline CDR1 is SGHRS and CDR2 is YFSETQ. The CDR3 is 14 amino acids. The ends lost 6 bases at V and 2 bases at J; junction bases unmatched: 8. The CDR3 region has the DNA TGCGCCAGCATGAAGCGGGGCGAAACCTACGAGCAGTACTTC. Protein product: CASMKRGETYEQYF.

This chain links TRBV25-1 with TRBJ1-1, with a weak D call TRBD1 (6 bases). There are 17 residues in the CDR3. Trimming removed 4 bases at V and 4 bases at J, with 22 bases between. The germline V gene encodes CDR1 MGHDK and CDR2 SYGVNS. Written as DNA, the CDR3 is TGTGCCAGCAGTGTTCTTGGGTGGGGGCCGCAGAGCACTGAAGCTTTCTTT. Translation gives CASSVLGWGPQSTEAFF. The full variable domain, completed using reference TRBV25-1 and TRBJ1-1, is EADIYQTPRYLVIGTGKKITLECSQTMGHDKMYWYQQDPGMELHLIHYSYGVNSTEKGDLSSESTVSRIRTEHFPLTLESARPSHTSQYLCASSVLGWGPQSTEAFFGQGTRLTVV.